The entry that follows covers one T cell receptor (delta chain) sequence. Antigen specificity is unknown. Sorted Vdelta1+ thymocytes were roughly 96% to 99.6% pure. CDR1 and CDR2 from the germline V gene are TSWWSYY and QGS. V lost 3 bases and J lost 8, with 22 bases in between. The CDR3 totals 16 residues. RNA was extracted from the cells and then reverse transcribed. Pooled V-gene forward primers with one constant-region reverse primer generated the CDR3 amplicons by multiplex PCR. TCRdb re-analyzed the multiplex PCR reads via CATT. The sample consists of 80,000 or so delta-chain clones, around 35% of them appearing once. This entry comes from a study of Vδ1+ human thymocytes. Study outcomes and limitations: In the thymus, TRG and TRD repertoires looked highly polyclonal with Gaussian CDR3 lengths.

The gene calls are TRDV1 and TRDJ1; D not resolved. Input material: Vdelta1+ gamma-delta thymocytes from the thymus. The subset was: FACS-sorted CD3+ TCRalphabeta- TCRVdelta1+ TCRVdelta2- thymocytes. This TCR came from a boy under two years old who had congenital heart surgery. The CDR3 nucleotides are TGTGCTCTTGGGGAGTCTCCTCCCGGCGGAGGGGTCAAACTCATCTTT. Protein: CALGESPPGGGVKLIF.